The 21 T cell receptor beta chains below all came from one sample that was sequenced in a study of blood T cell repertoires in COVID-19. The table came from immunoSEQ multiplex PCR; TCRdb's copy has only in-frame clones and leaves some out. The repertoire holds about 240,000 clones, with about four fifths as singletons. The material sequenced was peripheral blood. The source of these receptors is a woman at least 80 years old with acute or convalescent COVID-19.

This rearrangement joins TRBV7-2 to TRBJ2-2, with D perhaps matching TRBD2 (6 bases). The CDR3 covers 14 residues. The germline V gene has CDR1 SGHTA and CDR2 FQGNSA. The V gene lost 8 bases and the J gene lost 5 bases, with 15 bases spanning the gap. The CDR3 bases are TGTGCCAGCTCGGCGGGGTTTTCGACCGGGGAGCTGTTTTTT. Encoded protein: CASSAGFSTGELFF.

This clone was detected once. The chain is built from TRBV9 and TRBJ2-7, with TRBD2 as a possible D gene (6 bases). V was cut by 4 bases and J by 6 bases, with 20 bases left in between. The CDR3 consists of 15 residues. Germline-derived CDR1 and CDR2 are SGDLS and YYNGEE. Written as DNA, the CDR3 is TGTGCCAGCAGCCTAATGGGGCAGGGCGGGGCCGAGCAGTACTTC. Amino acids: CASSLMGQGGAEQYF.

The chain couples TRBV10-2 to TRBJ1-5, with unresolved D. Germline V gene data show CDR1 as WSHSY and CDR2 as SAAADI. CDR3 length: 15 residues. V was cut by 0 bases and J by 7 bases, with 13 bases left in between. CDR3 bases: TGCGCCAGCAGTGAGTCAGGATCAGGTTGGCAGCCCCAGCATTTT. Protein product: CASSESGSGWQPQHF.

This rearrangement joins TRBV3-1 (or the pseudogene TRBV3-2) to TRBJ1-1, with D possibly TRBD1 on 5 matching bases. From germline, CDR1 is LGHDT and CDR2 YNNKEL (reference sequence). The CDR3 has 16 amino acids. Trimming left V 2 bases short and J 2 bases short, with 15 bases between. CDR3 nucleotides: TGTGCCAGCAGCCAACAAAAAGGGGCACGAAACACTGAAGCTTTCTTT. Translated, it gives CASSQQKGARNTEAFF.

The gene calls are TRBV2 and TRBJ1-1; 7 nucleotides match TRBD1. The CDR3 covers 15 residues. The J segment lost 4 bases and the V segment lost 4 bases, leaving 9 bases of the junction unmatched. Germline-derived CDR1 and CDR2 are SNHLY and FYNNEI. The CDR3, as DNA: TGTGCCAGCAGTGGGTCGGCAGGGGGAGGCACTGAAGCTTTCTTT. Its translation is CASSGSAGGGTEAFF.

The chain has TRBV11-2 and TRBJ2-2, with a tentative D call TRBD1 (6 bases). The CDR3 totals 17 residues. V was pared by 5 bases and J by 3 bases, with 19 bases between. The germline gives CDR1 SGHAT, CDR2 FQNNGV. DNA of the CDR3: TGTGCCAGCAGCCGAGACTGGGGGCTGCTGGACACCGGGGAGCTGTTTTTT. This translates into CASSRDWGLLDTGELFF.

This chain uses TRBV5-1 with TRBJ2-2, with TRBD1 identical over 7 bases. Germline CDR1 reads SGHRS; CDR2 reads YFSETQ. V dropped 7 bases and J dropped 3; count of bases not matched to a gene: 6. The CDR3 is 14 residues long. CDR3 protein: CASLGQVDTGELFF. In DNA, the CDR3 is TGCGCCAGCCTAGGACAGGTTGACACCGGGGAGCTGTTTTTT.

The chain employs TRBV11-2 and TRBJ2-5; D possibly corresponds to TRBD1 (6 bases). V was pared by 2 bases and J by 5 bases, with 12 bases between. The CDR3 is 14 amino acids. Germline V gene data show CDR1 as SGHAT and CDR2 as FQNNGV. CDR3 sequence (DNA): TGTGCCAGCAGCTTAAGGGGGATAGGGGAGACCCAGTACTTC. Amino acids: CASSLRGIGETQYF.

V is TRBV13 and J is TRBJ2-5, with TRBD1 identical over 11 bases. With V trimmed by 5 bases and J by 5 bases, 7 bases remained unmatched. This CDR3 is 15 amino acids long. Per germline, CDR1 PRHDT and CDR2 FYEKMQ (reference sequence). The CDR3 reads CASSNRDRGTETQYF. CDR3 sequence (DNA): TGTGCCAGCAGCAACCGGGACAGGGGGACGGAGACCCAGTACTTC.

The chain joins TRBV7-9 to TRBJ1-2; 9 bases fit TRBD1. The CDR3 contains 15 residues. The V segment lost 3 bases and the J segment 8 bases; nucleotides outside the gene matches: 10. Per germline, CDR1 SEHNR and CDR2 FQNEAQ (reference sequence). The DNA for the CDR3 is TGTGCCAGCAGCTTGCTCGGGACAGGGTTAAGAGGCTACACCTTC. It codes for CASSLLGTGLRGYTF.

This chain connects TRBV13 to TRBJ2-1; 13 bases map to TRBD2. CDR1 is PRHDT and CDR2 is FYEKMQ in the germline V gene (reference sequence). V shed 5 bases and J 3 bases; nucleotides not matched to a gene: 7. The CDR3 is 17 amino acids. The CDR3 region has the DNA TGTGCCAGCAGCGCCCCGACTAGCGGGGGGTTCTACAATGAGCAGTTCTTC. It is translated as CASSAPTSGGFYNEQFF.

The chain joins TRBV2 to TRBJ1-1; no clear D. From germline, CDR1 is SNHLY and CDR2 FYNNEI. The CDR3 has 12 residues. V lost 6 bases to trimming and J lost 0 bases, with 5 bases between them. CDR3 bases: TGTGCCAGCAGCGTTATGAACACTGAAGCTTTCTTT. This gives the protein CASSVMNTEAFF.

This rearrangement joins TRBV7-2 to TRBJ1-2; 7 bases map to TRBD1. The CDR3 totals 13 residues. J was trimmed by 5 bases and V by 5 bases; bases with no gene match: 5. Per the germline V gene, CDR1 is SGHTA and CDR2 is FQGNSA. The CDR3 region has the DNA TGTGCCAGCAGCCTCAGACAGGGTTATGGCTACACCTTC. It is translated as CASSLRQGYGYTF.

The V call is TRBV6-5, the J call TRBJ2-2; 7 bases line up with TRBD1. Germline trimming cut 6 bases from V and 3 bases from J; bases unmatched to any gene: 7. Per the germline V gene, CDR1 is MNHEY and CDR2 is SVGAGI. The CDR3 spans 15 residues. The DNA for the CDR3 is TGTGCCAGCAGCCCCGGACAGGCGTACACCGGGGAGCTGTTTTTT. Translating it yields CASSPGQAYTGELFF.

The chain combines TRBV10-3 with TRBJ1-4; the D gene is possibly TRBD1 (5 bases). V was pared by 3 bases and J by 7 bases, with 15 bases between. Germline CDR1 is ENHRY and CDR2 is SYGVKD. The CDR3 has 15 amino acids. The CDR3, as DNA: TGTGCCATCAGTGACCCGGGCAGGGCCGGTGAAAAACTGTTTTTT. Its translation is CAISDPGRAGEKLFF.

The V and J genes are TRBV18 and TRBJ1-4; TRBD1 might be the D (5 bases). The germline gives CDR1 KGHSH, CDR2 LQKENI. This CDR3 comprises 15 residues. V was cut by 3 bases and J by 7 bases, with 15 bases left in between. CDR3 sequence (DNA): TGTGCCAGCTCACCCACCGGGAGGGGCGGTGAAAAACTGTTTTTT. Amino acid sequence: CASSPTGRGGEKLFF.

The V gene is TRBV18, the J gene TRBJ1-1; the match to TRBD1 covers 9 bases. The V segment lost 2 bases and the J segment 5 bases; nucleotides outside the gene matches: 15. Germline lookup yields CDR1 KGHSH and CDR2 LQKENI. The CDR3 consists of 18 residues. This CDR3 is CASSPVLGTGGTVTEAFF. CDR3 bases: TGTGCCAGCTCACCAGTCCTTGGAACAGGGGGCACCGTAACTGAAGCTTTCTTT. Using reference TRBV18 and TRBJ1-1 for the parts outside the CDR3, the full variable domain is NAGVMQNPRHLVRRRGQEARLRCSPMKGHSHVYWYRQLPEEGLKFMVYLQKENIIDESGMPKERFSAEFPKEGPSILRIQQVVRGDSAAYFCASSPVLGTGGTVTEAFFGQGTRLTVV.

The V call is TRBV5-1, the J call TRBJ2-5, with 9 bases fitting TRBD1. J gave up 4 bases and V 4 bases, and 5 bases lay outside the gene matches. Germline CDR1 is SGHRS and CDR2 is YFSETQ. The CDR3 spans 14 residues. CDR3 amino acids: CASSPGTGIETQYF. The CDR3 coding sequence is TGCGCCAGCAGCCCGGGGACAGGGATAGAGACCCAGTACTTC.

This clone is a singleton in its sample. The chain joins TRBV12-3 or TRBV12-4 to TRBJ2-7; 8 bases are shared with TRBD1. J gave up 3 bases and V 6 bases, and 4 bases lay outside the gene matches. CDR3 length equals 13 residues. The DNA of the CDR3 is TGTGCCAGCAGGACCGGACAGGGCTACGAGCAGTACTTC. The encoded protein is CASRTGQGYEQYF.

Notes on this clone: The junction departs from germline at one end; a sequencing error may be responsible. The rearrangement links TRBV19 to TRBJ2-1, with D perhaps TRBD1 (7 bases). This CDR3 has 16 residues. Germline V CDR1 and CDR2: LNHDA, SQIVND (reference sequence). DNA for the CDR3: TGTGCCAGCAGTATTAGTAGGGCAGGGGGGTACAATGAGCAGTTCTTC. Amino acids: CASSISRAGGYNEQFF. Variable domain in full (rest from reference TRBV19 and TRBJ2-1): DGGITQSPKYLFRKEGQNVTLSCEQNLNHDAMYWYRQDPGQGLRLIYYSQIVNDFQKGDIAEGYSVSREKKESFPLTVTSAQKNPTAFYLCASSISRAGGYNEQFFGPGTRLTVL.

The V gene is TRBV4-2, the J gene TRBJ2-1; D is perhaps TRBD1 (7 bases). V shed 1 base and J shed 3 bases, with 16 bases lying between them. Germline V gives CDR1 LGHNA, CDR2 YNFKEQ. There are 17 residues in the CDR3. CDR3 nucleotide sequence: TGTGCCAGCAGCCAAGTCGTCGGAGGGGGCGGCTACAATGAGCAGTTCTTC. This translates into CASSQVVGGGGYNEQFF.